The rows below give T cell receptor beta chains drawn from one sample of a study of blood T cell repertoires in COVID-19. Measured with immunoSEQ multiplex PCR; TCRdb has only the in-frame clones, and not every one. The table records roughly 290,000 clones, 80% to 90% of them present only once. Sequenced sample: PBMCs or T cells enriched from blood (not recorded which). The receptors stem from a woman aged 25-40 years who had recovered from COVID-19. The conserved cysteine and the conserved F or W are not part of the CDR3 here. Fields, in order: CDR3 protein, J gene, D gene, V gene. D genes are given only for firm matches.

CDR3 protein: ASSLPTGGTGGSGANVLT
J gene: TRBJ2-6
D gene: TRBD1
V gene: TRBV7-8

CDR3 protein: ASSPRRVGEQY
J gene: TRBJ2-7
D gene: NA
V gene: TRBV19

CDR3 protein: ASSAGLAVSTDTQY
J gene: TRBJ2-3
D gene: TRBD2
V gene: TRBV4-2

CDR3 protein: ASSGGEGATNEKLF
J gene: TRBJ1-4
D gene: NA
V gene: TRBV5-1

CDR3 protein: ASTNSDTQY
J gene: TRBJ2-3
D gene: NA
V gene: TRBV6-5

CDR3 protein: ASSRTGDQPQH
J gene: TRBJ1-5
D gene: TRBD1
V gene: TRBV12-3/TRBV12-4

CDR3 protein: ASSPGLLAGPYEQY
J gene: TRBJ2-7
D gene: TRBD2
V gene: TRBV11-2

CDR3 protein: ASSSSWTGGDTIY
J gene: TRBJ1-3
D gene: TRBD1
V gene: TRBV27

CDR3 protein: ASSDSGGNTGELF
J gene: TRBJ2-2
D gene: NA
V gene: TRBV6-4

CDR3 protein: ASSHGQGRVQPQH
J gene: TRBJ1-5
D gene: TRBD1
V gene: TRBV28

CDR3 protein: ASSLYRPMGDSSYNSPLH
J gene: TRBJ1-6
D gene: NA
V gene: TRBV28

CDR3 protein: ASSNGQGSSYNEQF
J gene: TRBJ2-1
D gene: TRBD1
V gene: TRBV10-1

CDR3 protein: AWNPTGGFGGYT
J gene: TRBJ1-2
D gene: NA
V gene: TRBV30

CDR3 protein: ASRETGAIAGELF
J gene: TRBJ2-2
D gene: TRBD1
V gene: TRBV2

CDR3 protein: ASSRPSGVRNTIY
J gene: TRBJ1-3
D gene: NA
V gene: TRBV28

CDR3 protein: ASSALGGGTTDTQY
J gene: TRBJ2-3
D gene: TRBD2
V gene: TRBV10-1

CDR3 protein: ATQASGGAYEQY
J gene: TRBJ2-7
D gene: TRBD2
V gene: TRBV10-2

CDR3 protein: ASSVGQGAAEQY
J gene: TRBJ2-7
D gene: TRBD1
V gene: TRBV5-1

CDR3 protein: ASSLRAGGDTQY
J gene: TRBJ2-3
D gene: TRBD2
V gene: TRBV7-9

CDR3 protein: ASSRASGGTDTQY
J gene: TRBJ2-3
D gene: TRBD2
V gene: TRBV27

CDR3 protein: ASGQGVTEAF
J gene: TRBJ1-1
D gene: TRBD1
V gene: TRBV10-2

CDR3 protein: ASSPFLQETQY
J gene: TRBJ2-5
D gene: NA
V gene: TRBV18

CDR3 protein: ASSPLLATAPEGNYGYT
J gene: TRBJ1-2
D gene: NA
V gene: TRBV7-9